This T cell receptor (beta chain) was captured in a study of blood T cell repertoires in COVID-19. As for the study in general: There were acute and convalescent COVID-19 samples, and they came from the United States, Italy and Spain. Sources were T cells, B-cell-depleted T cells, or PBMCs; the material itself was cDNA or gDNA.

This clone was seen at least ten times. Source study methods: Scientists estimated how many nucleated cells there were by amplifying reference gene primers. This table comes from immunoSEQ multiplex PCR, and its TCRdb copy is limited to in-frame clones, with some not included. V and J calls and clone size are those listed in that table; D and trimming were worked out from the DNA. In the table there are some 270,000 clones, more than 75% of which are singletons. Trimming pared 2 bases from V and 0 bases from J, leaving 2 bases between. The CDR3 runs to 14 residues. Germline values: CDR1 MNHEY, CDR2 SVGEGT.

This clonotype was sampled from a woman aged 55 to 70 who had recovered from COVID-19. Material: peripheral blood. The chain uses TRBV6-2 or TRBV6-3 and TRBJ2-6, with D hard to call. The CDR3 region has the DNA TGTGCCAGCAGTTACCACTCTGGGGCCAACGTCCTGACTTTC. This codes for CASSYHSGANVLTF.